This T cell receptor beta chain originates from a study of T cells in Graves' hyperthyroidism and ophthalmopathy. This clonotype was seen ten or more times. Amplification of TCR beta CDR3 regions used RNA as the template. A first-round RT-PCR of the TCR CDR3 used the HTBI primer set. TCRdb recomputed calls from the multiplex PCR reads with MiXCR, one row per CDR3 protein. The sample includes about 250,000 distinct CDR3 sequences, approximately 25% of them seen just once. Trimming shortened V by 0 bases and J by 0 bases, and 7 bases separated the two germline ends. The V gene's germline CDR1 is SGHRS and CDR2 YFSETQ. The CDR3 loop spans 15 amino acids.

The specimen was blood. The receptor's source is a woman aged 35 to 49 with Graves' ophthalmopathy. The V call is TRBV5-1, the J call TRBJ1-5, with a possible D match to TRBD1 (5 bases). The CDR3 sequence is CASSLGGDSNQPQHF. The CDR3 DNA follows: TGCGCCAGCAGCTTGGGAGGGGATAGCAATCAGCCCCAGCATTTT.